The rows below give T cell receptor beta chains drawn from one sample of a study of blood T cell repertoires in COVID-19. Repertoires were generated with immunoSEQ multiplex PCR, while TCRdb's copy carries only in-frame clones and drops some. The data contain 250,000 to 350,000 clones, around 89% of them singletons. Sequencing was carried out using peripheral blood. Receptors were obtained from a man between 18 and 35 years old who had recovered from COVID-19. CDR3s include the opening cysteine and the closing phenylalanine or tryptophan. A D gene is named only where the DNA matches it firmly. Only some rows state a clone size, as once, few, many or a class for expanded clones.

D: TRBD1; V: TRBV9; J: TRBJ1-1; size: .; DNA: TGTGCCAGCAGGGGACCCGGGACAGGGGAGACTGAAGCTTTCTTT; CDR3: CASRGPGTGETEAFF
D: .; V: TRBV13; J: TRBJ1-1; size: .; DNA: TGTGCCAGCAGCTTCCTTGGGGCAGGGGCATCTGAAGCTTTCTTT; CDR3: CASSFLGAGASEAFF
D: TRBD1; V: TRBV5-4; J: TRBJ2-5; size: once; DNA: TGTGCCACCAGGGACAGGGGCGTAGAGACCCAGTACTTC; CDR3: CATRDRGVETQYF
D: TRBD1; V: TRBV5-1; J: TRBJ1-1; size: once; DNA: TGCGCCAGCACCCGGGACAGCCCTTTGAACACTGAAGCTTTCTTT; CDR3: CASTRDSPLNTEAFF
D: .; V: TRBV20-1; J: TRBJ1-1; size: .; DNA: TGCAGTGCTAGGAGTGCGAGGGAAGCTTTCTTT; CDR3: CSARSAREAFF
D: .; V: TRBV5-1; J: TRBJ1-1; size: .; DNA: TGCGCCAGCAGCTTGGCCACGGGGATGTACACTGAAGCTTTCTTT; CDR3: CASSLATGMYTEAFF
D: .; V: TRBV5-8; J: TRBJ1-5; size: few; DNA: TGTGCCAGCAGCTTCGACAGCAGAAATCAGCCCCAGCATTTT; CDR3: CASSFDSRNQPQHF
D: .; V: TRBV2; J: TRBJ2-5; size: .; DNA: TGTGCCAGCAGTGTGGAGGAGACCCAGTACTTC; CDR3: CASSVEETQYF
D: TRBD1; V: TRBV7-3; J: TRBJ1-2; size: .; DNA: TGTGCCAGCAGCCTCGGGACAGGGGCTGGCTACACCTTC; CDR3: CASSLGTGAGYTF
D: .; V: TRBV11-2; J: TRBJ2-2; size: .; DNA: TGTGCCAGCAGCCAAGTAGCAGCGAACACCGGGGAGCTGTTTTTT; CDR3: CASSQVAANTGELFF
D: TRBD1; V: TRBV20-1; J: TRBJ1-2; size: .; DNA: TGCAGTGCGACAGGGAGCTATGGCTACACCTTC; CDR3: CSATGSYGYTF
D: .; V: TRBV29-1; J: TRBJ1-1; size: .; DNA: TGCAGCGTTGAATTCCCCAGGGGGAACACTGAAGCTTTCTTT; CDR3: CSVEFPRGNTEAFF
D: .; V: TRBV6-1; J: TRBJ1-3; size: .; DNA: TGTGCCAGCAGTGAACAGGAAGGTGGAAACACCATATATTTT; CDR3: CASSEQEGGNTIYF
D: TRBD1; V: TRBV6-1; J: TRBJ2-2; size: .; DNA: TGTGCCAGCAGTGAAGTGACAGGGGGCCGAGCCGGGGAGCTGTTTTTT; CDR3: CASSEVTGGRAGELFF
D: .; V: TRBV7-9; J: TRBJ1-2; size: .; DNA: TGTGCCAGCGGTTGGAGGGAGGGCTATGGCTACACCTTC; CDR3: CASGWREGYGYTF
D: TRBD2; V: TRBV4-1; J: TRBJ2-2; size: .; DNA: TGCGCCAGCAGCCAGAGCGGGAGGGCCGCCGGGGAGCTGTTTTTT; CDR3: CASSQSGRAAGELFF
D: TRBD1; V: TRBV25-1; J: TRBJ2-7; size: once; DNA: TGTGCCAGCAGTGACCCTGGGACAGGGGATACCTACGAGCAGTACTTC; CDR3: CASSDPGTGDTYEQYF
D: .; V: TRBV11-2; J: TRBJ1-2; size: few; DNA: TGTGCCAGCAGCTTAGAGACCACAGGGACCTATGGCTACACCTTC; CDR3: CASSLETTGTYGYTF
D: TRBD2; V: TRBV18; J: TRBJ2-1; size: once; DNA: TGTGCCAGCTCCCTGAGCAGCGGGGGAACCTACAATGAGCAGTTCTTC; CDR3: CASSLSSGGTYNEQFF
D: .; V: TRBV9; J: TRBJ1-1; size: few; DNA: TGTGCCAGCAGCGAGGGAAACGCGGGAGTTAGTAACACTGAAGCTTTCTTT; CDR3: CASSEGNAGVSNTEAFF
D: .; V: TRBV7-3; J: TRBJ2-1; size: .; DNA: TGTGCCAGCAGCCCAAACCCCGGGAGCGCCTACAATGAGCAGTTCTTC; CDR3: CASSPNPGSAYNEQFF
D: TRBD1; V: TRBV4-1; J: TRBJ2-7; size: few; DNA: TGCGCCAGCAGCCAAGGGGACAGGGCGGACTACGAGCAGTACTTC; CDR3: CASSQGDRADYEQYF
D: .; V: TRBV4-3; J: TRBJ1-1; size: .; DNA: TGCGCCAGCGGGTCTCAGGAGAACACTGAAGCTTTCTTT; CDR3: CASGSQENTEAFF
D: .; V: TRBV19; J: TRBJ1-1; size: .; DNA: TGTGCCAGTAGTATAGGGGCCGGGACATACACTGAAGCTTTCTTT; CDR3: CASSIGAGTYTEAFF
D: TRBD2; V: TRBV3-1/TRBV3-2; J: TRBJ2-5; size: once; DNA: TGTGCCAGCAGCCCCTGGACTAGCGGGAGGGGTGCAGAGACCCAGTACTTC; CDR3: CASSPWTSGRGAETQYF
D: .; V: TRBV20-1; J: TRBJ2-3; size: .; DNA: TGCAGTGCTAGCGCGGGAGATACGCAGTATTTT; CDR3: CSASAGDTQYF
D: .; V: TRBV13; J: TRBJ1-6; size: .; DNA: TGTGCCAGCAGCTTATCCAGTGACTTT; CDR3: CASSLSSDF
D: .; V: TRBV5-1; J: TRBJ2-3; size: .; DNA: TGCGCCAGCAGCTTGGCCAGTCTGGGCACAGATACGCAGTATTTT; CDR3: CASSLASLGTDTQYF
D: .; V: TRBV7-9; J: TRBJ2-1; size: .; DNA: TGTGCCAGCAGCTTAAGGGCAGGGAAGGCCTACAATGAGCAGTTCTTC; CDR3: CASSLRAGKAYNEQFF
D: .; V: TRBV18; J: TRBJ1-1; size: .; DNA: TGTGCCAGCTCACCAGGGGGGTTCCCTGAAGCTTTCTTT; CDR3: CASSPGGFPEAFF
D: .; V: TRBV21-1; J: TRBJ1-5; size: once; DNA: TGTGCCAGCAGCAAAGGGGAGGGCATTTCGTTAGGTCAGCCCCAGCATTTT; CDR3: CASSKGEGISLGQPQHF
D: .; V: TRBV4-1; J: TRBJ1-1; size: .; DNA: TGCGCCAGCAGCCAAGAAGTAGGGAGTGGCACTGAAGCTTTCTTT; CDR3: CASSQEVGSGTEAFF
D: TRBD1; V: TRBV5-8; J: TRBJ1-1; size: .; DNA: TGTGCCAGCAGCTCCCACGGGACAGGGGGTTTCAACACTGAAGCTTTCTTT; CDR3: CASSSHGTGGFNTEAFF